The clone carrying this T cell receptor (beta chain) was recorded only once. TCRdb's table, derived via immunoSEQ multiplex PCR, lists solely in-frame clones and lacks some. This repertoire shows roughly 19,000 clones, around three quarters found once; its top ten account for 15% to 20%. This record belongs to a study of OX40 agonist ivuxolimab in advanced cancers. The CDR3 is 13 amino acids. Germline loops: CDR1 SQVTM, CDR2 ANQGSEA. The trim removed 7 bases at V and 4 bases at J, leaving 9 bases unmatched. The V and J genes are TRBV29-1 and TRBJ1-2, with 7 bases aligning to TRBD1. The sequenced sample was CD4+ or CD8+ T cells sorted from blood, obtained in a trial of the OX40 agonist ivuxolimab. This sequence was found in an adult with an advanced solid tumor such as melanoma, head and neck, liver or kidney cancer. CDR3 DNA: TGCAGCGCTACAGGGGTCCCCCTCTATGGCTACACCTTC. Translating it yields CSATGVPLYGYTF.